The clone carrying this T cell receptor (beta chain) was counted at least ten times. This CDR3 is 16 amino acids long. The V end was cut by 3 bases, the J end by 8 bases, with 25 bases between. Germline V CDR1 and CDR2: SQVTM, ANQGSEA. This sample was taken from a study of CD8 T cells in ankylosing spondylitis. MiXCR, run by TCRdb on the 5' RACE reads, gives a single entry per CDR3 protein. This table holds 150,000 to 200,000 distinct CDR3 sequences, about 16% found once. The sequenced sample was blood, either unsorted or a sorted T cell fraction (not recorded which). The TCR sequence derives from a male donor with ankylosing spondylitis or in good health (not recorded which). V gene TRBV29-1 combines with J gene TRBJ1-2; D remains unclear. CDR3 DNA: TGCAGCGTTGAGCAGGTCTACAGCGGAGGGAAGGGAGGCTACACCTTC. This sequence encodes CSVEQVYSGGKGGYTF.